This T cell receptor beta chain was identified during a study of cytomegalovirus exposure and HLA in healthy donors. Overall study context: A data release that came early held tens of millions of unique TCRs from HLA-typed donors. General observations from the study: A prior analysis recorded that most TCR beta V segments were productive about 87% or about 30% of the time. A later analysis reportedly found that, within productive TCRs, an Asian-associated ancestry cluster had fewer N-insertions than the mean observed across the roughly 630 donors. The dataset shows that most TCR sequences were rare, while some public TCRs occurred in many donors.

This clone occurred once. Antigen unknown. Germline V gives CDR1 MNHNS, CDR2 SASEGT. With 2 bases removed from V and 3 bases from J, the gap between germline ends came to 14 bases. CDR3 length: 15 residues. 13 Jbeta primers and 60 Vbeta primers were used for the PCR. The repertoire was sequenced with immunoSEQ multiplex PCR; TCRdb's copy has only in-frame clones and lacks some. Altogether 50,000 to 65,000 clones are present, about three quarters being singletons, with the ten largest covering roughly 3%. The receptor comes from a man between 18 and 35 years old in good health and CMV-seronegative. Specimen: PBMCs. The J gene is TRBJ2-7, the V gene TRBV6-1; D might be TRBD2 (5 bases). The CDR3 spells CASSELSTGIYEQYF. Here the CDR3 DNA reads TGTGCCAGCAGTGAATTGTCGACGGGGATCTACGAGCAGTACTTC.